This T cell receptor beta chain was profiled in a study of shared clonotypes between healthy human individuals. Replicate PCRs from sorted subsets contained around 190 ng DNA, which is approximately 30,000 T cell genomes. TCRdb's table, derived via immunoSEQ multiplex PCR, lists solely in-frame clones and lacks some. The sample has some 790,000 clones; roughly 72% are singletons. Study-level results: Unshared clonotypes carried lower generation probabilities than those common to all four donors.

As to this clone: Its antigen remains unidentified.

Both subsets, CD45RA+ naive and CD45RA-negative memory, were split from the CD4+ cells. Deletions cut 3 bases from V and 0 bases from J, with 15 bases between. CDR1 and CDR2 from the germline V gene are SGDLS and YYNGEE. The CDR3 covers 17 residues. The specimen was memory CD4+ T cells sorted from blood. As to subset: CD45RA-negative fraction. The receptor's source is a woman aged 30 to 39 in good health. This chain joins TRBV9 and TRBJ2-2, with D tentatively TRBD1 (5 bases). CDR3 coding DNA: TGTGCCAGCAGCGCCCGTGGTAGGGGCGCGAACACCGGGGAGCTGTTTTTT. It is translated as CASSARGRGANTGELFF.